The following is a T cell receptor beta chain sequence with its context. Repertoires were generated with immunoSEQ multiplex PCR, while TCRdb's copy carries only in-frame clones and drops some. The sample contains about 54,000 clones, approximately 80% of which appear only once. The V segment lost 8 bases and the J segment 13 bases; nucleotides outside the gene matches: 9. This CDR3 region has 11 residues. Looked up from germline, CDR1 is SQVTM and CDR2 is ANQGSEA. The data stem from a study of a mutant IDH1 vaccine in newly diagnosed glioma. Study-wide background: Sex distribution of treated patients was roughly 60% male and around 38% female; mean age was around 40 years. Most patients had radiochemotherapy with temozolomide before enrollment; others had one alone.

The time point was: baseline, week 1 (first vaccination visit). This sample's treatment: pre-vaccination baseline after standard-of-care therapy. Donors had new WHO grade 3 or 4 IDH1-mutant, ATRX-lost astrocytomas. This TCR was sampled from a man aged 18-30 years with glioma. Source: PBMCs, taken from a glioma patient treated with radiotherapy, temozolomide or both. V usage is TRBV29-1 and J usage is TRBJ2-4; 9 bases align to TRBD1. Here the CDR3 reads CSTTIGQGQYF. The CDR3 DNA sequence: TGCAGCACTACTATTGGACAGGGGCAGTACTTC.